This T cell receptor beta chain originates from a study of T cell responses to AZD1222 COVID-19 vaccine. Whole-study context: Analyses pooled second doses at about 4 or about 12 weeks.

The assay was immunoSEQ multiplex PCR, and TCRdb's table has in-frame clones only and misses some. The top ten clones hold less than 9.5% of a sample with around 70,000 clones, more than 70% of them seen once. The J segment lost 4 bases and the V segment lost 6 bases, leaving 9 bases of the junction unmatched. The germline CDR1 and CDR2 sequences are LGHDT and YNNKEL (reference sequence). The CDR3 contains 15 residues. About this clone itself: Its target is not known.

Findings and caveats of the study: Seropositivity was recorded at baseline in only 5 or 6 AZD1222 recipients. Clonal diversity was possibly underestimated, and the donors were mostly white British, with more females. Epitopes outside B.1.351 and B.1.1.7 mutated regions reportedly drew nearly half of spike TCRs.

The chain employs TRBV3-1 (or the pseudogene TRBV3-2) and TRBJ1-5; 7 bases match TRBD1. The material sequenced was peripheral blood, taken on day 0 of AZD1222 vaccination. This clonotype was sampled from an adult in good health. The CDR3 nucleotides are TGTGCCAGCAGTATGGGGTCAGGGGGAAATCAGCCCCAGCATTTT. This encodes CASSMGSGGNQPQHF.